What follows are 30 T cell receptor beta chains derived from one specimen sequenced in a study of tumor-infiltrating lymphocytes in localized non-small cell lung cancer. TCRdb's table, derived via immunoSEQ multiplex PCR, lists solely in-frame clones and lacks some. Of over 15,000 clones listed, over 55% are singletons. Sequenced input: lung tumor tissue. These receptors all stem from a human donor with non-small cell lung cancer.

This chain links TRBV6-5 with TRBJ1-5; TRBD1 is a possible D gene (6 bases). The CDR3 contains 14 residues. Germline V lookup: CDR1 MNHEY, CDR2 SVGAGI. V was trimmed by 6 bases and J by 4 bases, leaving 13 bases between them. CDR3 loop: CASSPGQTNQPQHF. The CDR3 nucleotides read TGTGCCAGCAGCCCGGGACAAACTAATCAGCCCCAGCATTTT.

This chain connects TRBV20-1 to TRBJ2-1; D ambiguous. V was trimmed by 2 bases and J by 4 bases, leaving 3 bases between them. The CDR3 is made up of 11 amino acids. CDR1 is DFQATT and CDR2 is SNEGSKA in the germline V gene (reference sequence). CDR3 residues: CSARIYNEQFF. The CDR3 DNA is TGCAGTGCTAGAATTTACAATGAGCAGTTCTTC.

V usage is TRBV19 and J usage is TRBJ1-3; D is unresolved. Between the trimmed V and J ends, which lost 7 bases and 0 bases, there was a span of 4 bases. CDR1 LNHDA and CDR2 SQIVND come from the germline V gene (reference sequence). There are 12 residues in the CDR3. The CDR3 nucleotides are TGTGCCAGTACCAGCTCTGGAAACACCATATATTTT. Its protein product is CASTSSGNTIYF.

V and J are TRBV25-1 and TRBJ2-7; TRBD2 is a possible D gene (5 bases). Germline V gene data show CDR1 as MGHDK and CDR2 as SYGVNS. The CDR3 extends over 18 amino acids. Between the trimmed V and J ends, which lost 4 bases and 3 bases, there was a span of 25 bases. The CDR3 DNA is TGTGCCAGCAGTGGACCCAATGTCCCGGGTGGAGGACGCTACGAGCAGTACTTC. Its translation is CASSGPNVPGGGRYEQYF.

The V gene is TRBV7-3, the J gene TRBJ1-2; D not resolved. With 4 bases removed from V and 6 bases from J, the gap between germline ends came to 12 bases. Per germline, CDR1 SGHTA and CDR2 FQGTGA. There are 13 residues in the CDR3. The CDR3 DNA sequence: TGTGCCAGCAGCTGGGCAGACAAGGATGGCTACACCTTC. Encoded protein: CASSWADKDGYTF.

The rearrangement joins TRBV11-3 to TRBJ2-7, with no clear D. The CDR3 is made up of 12 amino acids. The V end lost 3 bases, the J end lost 4 bases, and 7 bases lay between the germline ends. Germline CDR1 SGHNT, CDR2 YENEEA. The CDR3 DNA reads TGTGCCAGCAGCTTCGGTGGGTACGAGCAGTACTTC. Its translation: CASSFGGYEQYF.

To note about this clone: Mismatch with germline at one junction end may stem from a read error. The chain employs TRBV5-6 and TRBJ2-3, with 7 nucleotides matching TRBD1. This CDR3 is built from 16 residues. Germline CDR1 is SGHDT and CDR2 is YYEEEE. DNA for the CDR3: TGTGCCAGCAGCTTCCTCGGCGGGCAGGGGACAGTTACGCAGTATTTT. Protein sequence: CASSFLGGQGTVTQYF.

This clone has more than one count but fewer than ten. The rearrangement uses TRBV5-1 and TRBJ1-5; D is possibly TRBD1 (5 bases). The CDR3 loop spans 14 amino acids. Germline CDR1 is SGHRS and CDR2 is YFSETQ. Deletions cut 0 bases from V and 5 bases from J, with 9 bases between. CDR3 DNA: TGCGCCAGCAGCTTGGGGGGGTGGGATCAGCCCCAGCATTTT. Protein sequence: CASSLGGWDQPQHF.

This clone was recorded a few times. The CDR3 region has the DNA TGTGCCAGTATAGAGAGAGGGACAGAGGAGAATGAAAAACTGTTTTTT. Amino acids: CASIERGTEENEKLFF. The chain links TRBV19 to TRBJ1-4, with 7 bases identical to TRBD1. Germline V gene sequence: CDR1 LNHDA, CDR2 SQIVND (reference sequence). J was trimmed by 5 bases and V by 7 bases; bases with no gene match: 13. There are 16 residues in the CDR3.

CDR3 sequence: CASSDSHGGATDTQYF. Here the CDR3 DNA reads TGTGCCAGCAGTGACTCTCACGGGGGGGCCACAGATACGCAGTATTTT. V is TRBV6-4 and J is TRBJ2-3; TRBD2 matches at 8 bases. The length of the CDR3 is 16 residues. Trimming removed 0 bases from V and 2 bases from J; junction bases left unmatched: 4. CDR1 and CDR2 (germline): MRHNA, SNTAGT.

The J gene is TRBJ2-7, the V gene TRBV7-9; 9 nucleotides align to TRBD1. This CDR3 has 14 residues. Germline lookup yields CDR1 SEHNR and CDR2 FQNEAQ (reference sequence). After removal of 5 bases from V and 4 bases from J, the junction contained 6 bases not matched to a gene. In DNA form, the CDR3 reads TGTGCCAGCAGCCGGACAGGGGATAGGTACGAGCAGTACTTC. Translation gives CASSRTGDRYEQYF. The whole variable domain, filled in from reference TRBV7-9 and TRBJ2-7, reads DTGVSQNPRHKITKRGQNVTFRCDPISEHNRLYWYRQTLGQGPEFLTYFQNEAQLEKSRLLSDRFSAERPKGSFSTLEIQRTEQGDSAMYLCASSRTGDRYEQYFGPGTRLTVT.

V is TRBV5-1 and J is TRBJ1-2, with 9 nucleotides matching TRBD1. Germline CDR1 is SGHRS and CDR2 is YFSETQ. CDR3 length: 14 amino acids. Germline trimming cut 7 bases from V and 3 bases from J; bases unmatched to any gene: 7. The CDR3 DNA sequence: TGCGCCAGCGATAGGACAGGGGAGGACTATGGCTACACCTTC. It encodes CASDRTGEDYGYTF.

V usage is TRBV4-1 and J usage is TRBJ2-3, with 8 bases aligning to TRBD2. V lost 0 bases to trimming and J lost 5 bases; unmatched junction nucleotides: 10. The CDR3 runs 17 residues. Germline lookup yields CDR1 MGHRA and CDR2 YSYEKL. The CDR3 here is CASSQEMSTSGRDTQYF. The CDR3 DNA follows: TGCGCCAGCAGCCAAGAAATGAGTACTAGCGGAAGAGATACGCAGTATTTT.

The chain joins TRBV28 to TRBJ1-4, with 7 positions matching TRBD1. The germline V gene has CDR1 MDHEN and CDR2 SYDVKM. The CDR3 spans 13 residues. This chain's CDR3 is CASQGGGNEKLFF. CDR3 DNA: TGTGCGAGTCAGGGGGGGGGCAATGAAAAACTGTTTTTT.

The chain combines TRBV6-5 with TRBJ2-3, with D uncertain. With 6 bases removed from V and 2 bases from J, the gap between germline ends came to 12 bases. The germline V gene encodes CDR1 MNHEY and CDR2 SVGAGI. The length of the CDR3 is 14 residues. The DNA for the CDR3 is TGTGCCAGCAGCAAAAGGACCTACACAGATACGCAGTATTTT. This sequence encodes CASSKRTYTDTQYF.

This clone occurred a few times. J is TRBJ2-3 and V is TRBV28, with 10 bases fitting TRBD2. V lost 10 bases to trimming and J lost 2 bases; unmatched junction nucleotides: 6. The germline gives CDR1 MDHEN, CDR2 SYDVKM. There are 14 residues in the CDR3. The CDR3 loop reads CAIGGTSATDTQYF. The CDR3 nucleotides are TGTGCCATCGGGGGGACTAGCGCCACAGATACGCAGTATTTT.

This clone was counted a few times. The rearrangement uses TRBV25-1 and TRBJ2-3, with a weak D call TRBD2 (7 bases). The germline V gene encodes CDR1 MGHDK and CDR2 SYGVNS. This CDR3 region has 14 residues. V was cut by 6 bases and J by 0 bases, with 10 bases left in between. Here the CDR3 reads CASRGGVSTDTQYF. CDR3 bases: TGTGCCAGCAGAGGGGGGGTTAGCACAGATACGCAGTATTTT. Complete variable domain (other parts from reference TRBV25-1 and TRBJ2-3): EADIYQTPRYLVIGTGKKITLECSQTMGHDKMYWYQQDPGMELHLIHYSYGVNSTEKGDLSSESTVSRIRTEHFPLTLESARPSHTSQYLCASRGGVSTDTQYFGPGTRLTVL.

CDR3 bases: TGTGCCAGCAGTCCGGATGCGACAGGGGATGGCTACACCTTC. Its protein is CASSPDATGDGYTF. The chain combines TRBV5-6 with TRBJ1-2; 8 nucleotides agree with TRBD1. The CDR3 sequence is 14 residues long. Germline V gene data show CDR1 as SGHDT and CDR2 as YYEEEE. Unmatched junction bases numbered 9, after V lost 5 bases and J lost 6 bases.

V usage is TRBV5-8 and J usage is TRBJ1-5, with D perhaps TRBD1 (5 bases). Germline V gene lookup returns CDR1 SGHTS and CDR2 YDEGEE. The CDR3 contains 13 residues. V was shortened by 7 bases and J by 4 bases, with 12 bases between the two germline ends. As DNA, the CDR3 is TGTGCCAGCCGCAGACAGCAAAATCAGCCCCAGCATTTT. This codes for CASRRQQNQPQHF.

This clone turned up a few times. This rearrangement joins TRBV6-1 to TRBJ2-2; D is unresolved. V shed 5 bases and J shed 4 bases, with 5 bases lying between them. CDR1 MNHNS and CDR2 SASEGT come from the germline V gene. The CDR3 consists of 12 residues. The DNA for the CDR3 is TGTGCCAGCAGTTGGAGCACCGGGGAGCTGTTTTTT. Protein sequence: CASSWSTGELFF.

The chain links TRBV5-1 to TRBJ2-2; 13 nucleotides agree with TRBD2. The trim removed 2 bases at V and 4 bases at J, leaving 2 bases unmatched. From germline, CDR1 is SGHRS and CDR2 YFSETQ. The CDR3 extends over 16 amino acids. The CDR3 DNA follows: TGCGCCAGCAGCTTCACTAGCGGGAGGGGCACCGGGGAGCTGTTTTTT. Its protein is CASSFTSGRGTGELFF.

The chain recombines TRBV7-9 with TRBJ2-3; D remains unclear. Trimming pared 1 base from V and 1 base from J, leaving 9 bases between. CDR1 and CDR2 from the germline V gene are SEHNR and FQNEAQ (reference sequence). This CDR3 has 15 residues. The CDR3 DNA reads TGTGCCAGCAGCTTAGATTTGGAACGCACAGATACGCAGTATTTT. It specifies CASSLDLERTDTQYF.

The chain recombines TRBV9 with TRBJ2-3, with TRBD2 matching over 9 bases. Germline CDR1 and CDR2: SGDLS and YYNGEE. The CDR3 contains 16 residues. V trimming: 2 bases; J trimming: 1 base; junction bases outside the gene matches: 5. The CDR3 loop reads CASSVDRLAGTDTQYF. The CDR3 region has the DNA TGTGCCAGCAGCGTGGACCGACTAGCGGGCACAGATACGCAGTATTTT.

The genes are TRBV6-1 and TRBJ1-4, with D possibly TRBD1 on 5 matching bases. Per the germline V gene, CDR1 is MNHNS and CDR2 is SASEGT. Trimming pared 1 base from V and 10 bases from J, leaving 19 bases between. This CDR3 has 16 residues. CDR3 amino acids: CASSEVRVSQGGKLFF. The CDR3 nucleotides read TGTGCCAGCAGTGAAGTTAGGGTATCGCAGGGTGGAAAACTGTTTTTT.

J is TRBJ2-7 and V is TRBV2; 7 bases fit TRBD1. Germline CDR1 SNHLY, CDR2 FYNNEI. The CDR3 contains 12 residues. The junction had 1 base not matched to a gene; V was cut back by 6 bases and J by 2 bases. This chain's CDR3 is CASRGTAYEQYF. As DNA, the CDR3 is TGTGCCAGCAGGGGGACAGCCTACGAGCAGTACTTC.

By share, this clone ranks as medium-sized (0.01 to 0.1%). In nucleotides, the CDR3 is TGTGCCAGCGTCTATCTAAACACTGAAGCTTTCTTT. It specifies CASVYLNTEAFF. The chain employs TRBV6-6 and TRBJ1-1; D ambiguous. The germline V and J ends were trimmed by 8 bases and 2 bases, with 9 bases remaining between them. CDR1 is MNHNY and CDR2 is SVGAGI in the germline V gene (reference sequence). CDR3 size: 12 residues.

This clone was picked up a small number of times. This chain uses TRBV7-9 with TRBJ2-7; 7 nucleotides align to TRBD1. The CDR3 length is 14 residues. Trimming took 4 bases from V and 2 from J; bases not matched to a gene: 5. Germline CDR1 is SEHNR and CDR2 is FQNEAQ (reference sequence). DNA of the CDR3: TGTGCCAGCAGCTCCGGACAGGCTACCTACGAGCAGTACTTC. Its translation: CASSSGQATYEQYF.

There are a few counts of this clone. The V call is TRBV6-5, the J call TRBJ1-2, with a tentative D call TRBD1 (5 bases). The V gene lost 1 base and the J gene lost 7 bases, with 16 bases spanning the gap. CDR1 and CDR2 (germline): MNHEY, SVGAGI. This CDR3 contains 15 residues. CDR3 coding DNA: TGTGCCAGCAGTTACTTAGACAGTTCCGAATTTGGCTACACCTTC. Translated: CASSYLDSSEFGYTF.

This clone has a handful of counts. CDR3 loop: CASSLDGLMNTEAFF. The CDR3 coding sequence is TGTGCCAGCAGCTTGGATGGACTGATGAACACTGAAGCTTTCTTT. The rearrangement joins TRBV5-5 to TRBJ1-1, with D uncertain. CDR3 length: 15 amino acids. Trimming stripped 0 bases from V and 0 bases from J, with 9 bases between. Germline assignment: CDR1 SGHKS and CDR2 YYEKEE (reference sequence).

The chain joins TRBV27 to TRBJ2-2, with a possible D match to TRBD2 (5 bases). Trimming cost V 1 base and J 4 bases, with 7 bases left between them. The CDR3 spans 14 residues. Germline CDR1 MNHEY, CDR2 SMNVEV (reference sequence). CDR3 DNA sequence: TGTGCCAGCAGTTTATATCGGGGCACCGGGGAGCTGTTTTTT. The encoded protein is CASSLYRGTGELFF.